A selection of T cell receptor beta chains follows, all from one sample in a study of blood T cell repertoires in COVID-19. The assay was immunoSEQ multiplex PCR, and TCRdb's table has in-frame clones only and misses some. The sample gives approximately 80,000 clones, less than 85% of which show up once; approximately 15% is in the top ten. The sample comprised peripheral blood. The source of these receptors is a man aged 65 to 85 with active or convalescent COVID-19. Both conserved end residues are part of each CDR3. The D gene is left open where the match is weak. Expanded clones are given a class, and other clones once, few, many or no size at all.

D,J,V,size,length,CDR3,DNA
TRBD1,TRBJ1-6,TRBV18,NA,18,CASSPRGTGARGNSPLHF,TGTGCCAGCTCACCACGGGGGACAGGTGCTAGGGGTAATTCACCCCTCCACTTT
NA,TRBJ1-2,TRBV5-6,NA,13,CASSLWGVNGYTF,TGTGCCAGCAGCTTATGGGGCGTAAATGGCTACACCTTC
TRBD1,TRBJ1-6,TRBV5-4,NA,17,CASSRIPGRGDNSPLHF,TGTGCCAGCAGCAGAATCCCGGGCAGGGGGGATAATTCACCCCTCCACTTT
TRBD1,TRBJ1-2,TRBV24-1,NA,15,CATSDPGQANYGYTF,TGTGCCACCAGTGATCCTGGACAGGCTAACTATGGCTACACCTTC
NA,TRBJ2-3,TRBV7-6,once,11,CASSSTDTQYF,TGTGCCAGCAGCTCGACAGATACGCAGTATTTT
NA,TRBJ2-3,TRBV19,NA,12,CASSIKGDTQYF,TGTGCCAGTAGTATCAAGGGGGATACGCAGTATTTT
NA,TRBJ2-7,TRBV7-9,NA,13,CASSHLATNEQYF,TGTGCCAGCAGCCATCTAGCCACCAACGAGCAGTACTTC
NA,TRBJ2-5,TRBV19,few,13,CASSIGMRGTQYF,TGTGCCAGTAGTATAGGAATGAGAGGGACCCAGTACTTC
TRBD1,TRBJ1-4,TRBV6-5,once,13,CASSRDRDEKLFF,TGTGCCAGCAGTCGGGACAGGGATGAAAAACTGTTTTTT
TRBD1,TRBJ1-1,TRBV6-5,NA,16,CASSSRDSGMNTEAFF,TGTGCCAGCAGTTCCCGGGACAGCGGAATGAACACTGAAGCTTTCTTT
TRBD2,TRBJ2-7,TRBV13,NA,15,CASRTSGGRNYEQYF,TGTGCCAGCAGGACTAGCGGGGGGAGAAACTACGAGCAGTACTTC
TRBD1,TRBJ1-3,TRBV6-2/TRBV6-3,NA,15,CASSYHRGRGNTIYF,TGTGCCAGCAGCTATCACAGGGGACGTGGAAACACCATATATTTT
NA,TRBJ2-5,TRBV2,NA,14,CASRATRIGETQYF,TGTGCCAGCAGGGCCACTAGAATCGGAGAGACCCAGTACTTC
NA,TRBJ1-6,TRBV6-1,NA,15,CASSEGSSYNSPLHF,TGTGCCAGCAGTGAAGGGAGCTCCTATAATTCACCCCTCCACTTT
TRBD1,TRBJ1-2,TRBV6-1,NA,14,CASSEDRGRGGYTF,TGTGCCAGCAGTGAGGACAGGGGGCGAGGTGGCTACACCTTC